Listed below are T cell receptor beta chains from one sample, sequenced in a study of blood T cell repertoires in COVID-19. Libraries were prepared by immunoSEQ multiplex PCR; TCRdb keeps only in-frame clonotypes and omits some of them. The data hold fewer than 85,000 clones, with roughly 80% observed a single time. The specimen was peripheral blood. The receptors originated from a woman older than 75 with active or convalescent COVID-19. The CDR3 runs from the conserved cysteine through the conserved F or W. The D gene is left open where the match is weak. Only some rows state a clone size, as once, few, many or a class for expanded clones.

TRBV19	TRBD1	TRBJ1-4	-	TGTGCCAGTAGTGGACAGGGGGCAGGGGAAAAACTGTTTTTT	CASSGQGAGEKLFF
TRBV10-3	-	TRBJ2-1	-	TGTGCCATCAGTGAGTCGACGGGTCCTCGGTTCGATGAGCAGTTCTTC	CAISESTGPRFDEQFF
TRBV6-2/TRBV6-3	TRBD2	TRBJ2-3	-	TGTGCCAGCAGCCCCTCTTACGGGACTAGTCTCACAGATACGCAGTATTTT	CASSPSYGTSLTDTQYF
TRBV4-3	TRBD1	TRBJ1-3	few	TGCGCCAGCAGCCAAGAATGGACAGGTACTGGAAACACCATATATTTT	CASSQEWTGTGNTIYF
TRBV19	TRBD1	TRBJ1-5	once	TGTGCCAGTAGTACCACATGGACAGGGGATTTTAAACCCCAGCATTTT	CASSTTWTGDFKPQHF
TRBV18	-	TRBJ1-4	-	TGTGCCAGCTCTGACTCGGCGGGAAAACAGGATGAAAAACTGTTTTTT	CASSDSAGKQDEKLFF
TRBV5-1	TRBD1	TRBJ2-7	-	TGCGCCACCTCGACAGGGGGATTCTACGAGCAGTACTTC	CATSTGGFYEQYF
TRBV7-2	-	TRBJ2-7	-	TGTGCCAGCAGTTCTGATCAGGGGTATTATTTCGAGCAGTACTTC	CASSSDQGYYFEQYF
TRBV5-5	TRBD1	TRBJ1-5	-	TGTGCCAGCAGCGTGGCAGGGGGCGTTGGTCAGCCCCAGCATTTT	CASSVAGGVGQPQHF
TRBV5-1	-	TRBJ2-7	-	TGCGCCAGCAGTGTATCCGGGGTGCGCGAGCAGTACTTC	CASSVSGVREQYF
TRBV5-6	TRBD1	TRBJ2-2	few	TGTGCCAGCAGCGGGACAGAGAACACCGGGGAGCTGTTTTTT	CASSGTENTGELFF
TRBV9	TRBD1	TRBJ1-6	-	TGTGCCAGCAGCGTGGGACAGGGGATTGCTTCCTATAATTCACCCCTCCACTTT	CASSVGQGIASYNSPLHF
TRBV19	-	TRBJ2-5	-	TGTGCCAGTAGTATCCTCACGGAGGGACGGAAGACCCAGTACTTC	CASSILTEGRKTQYF
TRBV6-1	-	TRBJ2-7	-	TGTGCCAGCAGTGAAGCGCCCAGCGTAGGCTCCTACGAGCAGTACTTC	CASSEAPSVGSYEQYF
TRBV19	TRBD1	TRBJ2-7	-	TGTGCCAGTAGTATTATCCCCGGGACAGAATACGAGCAGTACTTC	CASSIIPGTEYEQYF
TRBV2	TRBD1	TRBJ1-4	once	TGTGCCAGCAAATATACAGGGGGCCGATTCCTTGGCACTAATGAAAAACTGTTTTTT	CASKYTGGRFLGTNEKLFF
TRBV19	-	TRBJ1-3	-	TGTGCCAGTAGGAATGACAGACTCTCTGGAAACACCATATATTTT	CASRNDRLSGNTIYF
TRBV7-9	TRBD1	TRBJ2-2	-	TGTGCCAGCACCACCGGGACAGGAAGCACCGGGGAGCTGTTTTTT	CASTTGTGSTGELFF
TRBV28	TRBD1	TRBJ1-2	-	TGTGCCAGCAGTCCCGGGACGACAGGGCAAGCTAACTATGGCTACACCTTC	CASSPGTTGQANYGYTF
TRBV5-4	-	TRBJ1-2	-	TGTGCCAGCAGCCGGGGCAGGGACTTCTTTGGCTACACCTTC	CASSRGRDFFGYTF
TRBV24-1	TRBD2	TRBJ2-2	-	TGTGCCACCAGTGATTTGAAAGGACTAGCGACCCGGAACACCGGGGAGCTGTTTTTT	CATSDLKGLATRNTGELFF
TRBV5-8	TRBD2	TRBJ2-1	-	TGTGCCAGCAGCTTGGGGCGGACTAGCGGAGAGCAGTTCTTC	CASSLGRTSGEQFF
TRBV3-1/TRBV3-2	-	TRBJ2-3	-	TGTGCCAGCAGCCCACAGACCGGAAGCACAGATACGCAGTATTTT	CASSPQTGSTDTQYF
TRBV7-9	-	TRBJ1-2	-	TGTGCCAGCAGCCCACGGCAGGTCCGTGGCTACACCTTC	CASSPRQVRGYTF
TRBV27	-	TRBJ1-2	-	TGTGCCAGCAGTCCCGGACACCCACCGAGTGGCTACACCTTC	CASSPGHPPSGYTF
TRBV2	-	TRBJ2-1	-	TGTGCCAGCAGCCTAGGAAACCCAAATGAGCAGTTCTTC	CASSLGNPNEQFF
TRBV11-3	TRBD1	TRBJ2-7	once	TGTGCCAGCAGCTTAGAAGGGACAGTCTCCTACGAGCAGTACTTC	CASSLEGTVSYEQYF
TRBV19	TRBD2	TRBJ2-4	-	TGTGCCAGTACCCTAAGTCTAGCGGGAGGAAACATTCAGTACTTC	CASTLSLAGGNIQYF
TRBV5-6	-	TRBJ1-5	-	TGTGCCAGCAGCCGCGGAAATAGCAATCAGCCCCAGCATTTT	CASSRGNSNQPQHF
TRBV6-5	TRBD1	TRBJ1-2	once	TGTGCCAGCAGGGGGACAGGGGAAGGCTATGGCTACACCTTC	CASRGTGEGYGYTF
TRBV6-2/TRBV6-3	-	TRBJ2-2	-	TGTGCCAGCAGTTACTCGAGTGGCAGGACGGGATCCGGGGAGCTGTTTTTT	CASSYSSGRTGSGELFF
TRBV7-9	-	TRBJ2-7	-	TGTGCCAGCACACTAGCTGGAGGGGTCGACGAGCAGTACTTC	CASTLAGGVDEQYF
TRBV6-5	TRBD1	TRBJ1-3	-	TGTGCCAGCACCTCGACAGGGTCCACTGGAAACACCATATATTTT	CASTSTGSTGNTIYF
TRBV7-9	TRBD2	TRBJ2-3	few	TGTGCCAGCAGCTTATGGGCGGGACTATTAACAGATACGCAGTATTTT	CASSLWAGLLTDTQYF
TRBV4-2	-	TRBJ2-7	once	TGTGCCAGCGGGAGGTCAGAGACCTACGAGCAGTACTTC	CASGRSETYEQYF
TRBV5-4	-	TRBJ1-6	once	TGTGCCAGCAGCTTGTTAGGGAGCTCCTATAATTCACCCCTCCACTTT	CASSLLGSSYNSPLHF
TRBV7-3	TRBD1	TRBJ2-1	-	TGTGCCAGCAGCAGACAGGGGGCGGACAATGAGCAGTTCTTC	CASSRQGADNEQFF